The rows below give T cell receptor beta chains drawn from one sample of a study of brain T cells in children with intractable seizures. Clones were sequenced by immunoSEQ multiplex PCR, and TCRdb holds only the in-frame ones, with some missing. The repertoire includes fewer than 50,000 clones, around 90% of them detected once, and around 5.9% sits in the top ten. The material sequenced was peripheral blood, taken at surgery. These TCRs come from a girl aged 2 to 10 with tuberous sclerosis and intractable seizures. The CDR3 runs from the conserved cysteine through the conserved F or W. Fields, in order: D gene, V gene, J gene, clone size, CDR3 protein, CDR3 DNA. A D gene is named only where the DNA matches it firmly. For some rows the clone size is stated as once, few or many, or as a class when expanded; others skip it.

>NA|TRBV12-3/TRBV12-4|TRBJ2-1|NA
CASSPRSYNEQFF
TGTGCCAGCAGTCCCCGCTCCTACAATGAGCAGTTCTTC
>NA|TRBV5-8|TRBJ2-3|NA
CASSLDGHRTDTQYF
TGTGCCAGCAGCTTGGATGGGCACCGCACAGATACGCAGTATTTT
>NA|TRBV5-1|TRBJ1-3|NA
CASSLEGDSGNTIYF
TGCGCCAGCAGCTTGGAGGGGGACTCCGGAAACACCATATATTTT
>NA|TRBV19|TRBJ1-6|NA
CASSIKRDSPLHF
TGTGCCAGTAGTATAAAAAGGGACTCACCCCTCCACTTT
>NA|TRBV2|TRBJ1-2|NA
CASSRGYTF
TGTGCCAGCAGTAGGGGCTACACCTTC
>NA|TRBV2|TRBJ1-5|NA
CATRLGAVQPQHF
TGTGCCACCCGATTGGGGGCGGTTCAGCCCCAGCATTTT
>NA|TRBV2|TRBJ1-6|NA
CASTVSNSPLHF
TGTGCCAGCACCGTATCCAATTCACCCCTCCACTTT
>NA|TRBV7-2|TRBJ2-5|NA
CASSSRTEETQYF
TGTGCCAGCAGCTCAAGGACCGAAGAGACCCAGTACTTC
>TRBD1|TRBV2|TRBJ2-3|NA
CASSTYRGLTDTQYF
TGTGCCAGCAGTACCTACAGGGGGCTGACAGATACGCAGTATTTT
>NA|TRBV19|TRBJ1-5|NA
CASSILGGGSQPQHF
TGTGCCAGTAGTATTTTGGGGGGAGGAAGTCAGCCCCAGCATTTT
>TRBD2|TRBV4-2|TRBJ2-3|NA
CASSQDYLAGTDTQYF
TGTGCCAGCAGCCAAGATTATCTAGCGGGCACAGATACGCAGTATTTT
>TRBD1|TRBV28|TRBJ1-2|NA
CASSFLQGAPVYGYTF
TGTGCCAGCAGCTTCTTACAGGGGGCGCCGGTCTATGGCTACACCTTC
>NA|TRBV1|TRBJ2-7|NA
CTSSHLRGGAFSYEQYF
TGCACCAGCAGCCACCTGCGCGGGGGGGCTTTCTCCTACGAGCAGTACTTC
>TRBD1|TRBV24-1|TRBJ1-5|NA
CATSDRTGPNQPQHF
TGTGCCACCAGTGATAGGACAGGGCCCAATCAGCCCCAGCATTTT
>NA|TRBV7-8|TRBJ2-1|NA
CASSLFHRALAIDEQFF
TGTGCCAGCAGCTTATTTCATCGCGCGCTAGCAATCGATGAGCAGTTCTTC
>TRBD1|TRBV7-3|TRBJ1-2|NA
CASSPRQGGDGYTF
TGTGCCAGCAGCCCGCGACAGGGAGGGGATGGCTACACCTTC
>TRBD1|TRBV7-8|TRBJ1-5|NA
CASSGWDSNSNQPQHF
TGTGCCAGCAGCGGCTGGGACAGCAATAGCAATCAGCCCCAGCATTTT
>TRBD1|TRBV29-1|TRBJ2-7|NA
CSVSLYRGHLTYEQYF
TGCAGCGTTTCGTTGTACAGGGGCCATCTAACCTACGAGCAGTACTTC
>NA|TRBV7-9|TRBJ2-2|NA
CASSFLTKNTGELFF
TGTGCCAGCAGCTTCCTTACTAAGAACACCGGGGAGCTGTTTTTT
>TRBD2|TRBV7-2|TRBJ2-7|NA
CASSLEAGGPGEQYF
TGTGCCAGCAGCCTAGAAGCGGGGGGGCCGGGCGAGCAGTACTTC
>TRBD1|TRBV4-1|TRBJ2-3|NA
CASSPSSVGGPGDTQYF
TGCGCCAGCAGCCCGTCTTCGGTAGGGGGCCCCGGAGATACGCAGTATTTT
>NA|TRBV5-8|TRBJ2-1|NA
CASSLVWNNEQFF
TGTGCCAGCAGCTTGGTTTGGAACAATGAGCAGTTCTTC
>NA|TRBV11-2|TRBJ1-1|NA
CASRTTGSGTEAFF
TGTGCCAGCAGGACTACAGGGAGTGGCACTGAAGCTTTCTTT
>NA|TRBV5-1|TRBJ2-1|NA
CASSRRRVSSYNEQFF
TGCGCCAGCAGCCGGCGCAGGGTGAGCTCCTACAATGAGCAGTTCTTC
>TRBD1|TRBV28|TRBJ1-6|few
CASRIGGGQISPLHF
TGTGCCAGCAGGATCGGGGGGGGACAGATTTCACCCCTCCACTTT
>NA|TRBV5-3|TRBJ1-1|NA
CARSCGRDTEAFF
TGTGCCAGAAGCTGCGGGAGGGACACTGAAGCTTTCTTT
>TRBD1|TRBV7-9|TRBJ1-2|NA
CASSEHSGTGGNYGYTF
TGTGCCAGCAGCGAACACTCCGGGACAGGGGGGAACTATGGCTACACCTTC
>NA|TRBV30|TRBJ1-5|once
CAWSVGREGQPQHF
TGTGCCTGGAGTGTGGGCAGGGAAGGTCAGCCCCAGCATTTT